The 28 T cell receptor beta chains in this list originate from one sample, sequenced in a study of PD-L1 blockade in urothelial cancer. Sequenced by immunoSEQ multiplex PCR; TCRdb stores in-frame clones only, minus some. The top ten clones hold 2.5% to 4% of a sample with 100,000 to 150,000 clones, 70% to 85% of them seen once. Described time point: pretreatment peripheral blood. The specimen was PBMCs, collected around atezolizumab (anti-PD-L1) treatment. The receptors were gathered from a man in his fifties with urothelial cancer.

This clone appeared once. This sequence joins TRBV4-1 and TRBJ2-7; no clear D. Germline CDR1 reads MGHRA; CDR2 reads YSYEKL. V shed 0 bases and J shed 6 bases, with 15 bases lying between them. CDR3 size: 15 residues. The CDR3 here is CASSQDVNTLLEQYF. CDR3 nucleotide sequence: TGCGCCAGCAGCCAAGACGTGAATACCCTACTCGAGCAGTACTTC.

The chain carries TRBV5-1 and TRBJ1-1; 8 nucleotides line up with TRBD1. Germline V gene lookup returns CDR1 SGHRS and CDR2 YFSETQ. The CDR3 sequence is 15 residues long. The V and J ends lost 3 bases and 11 bases, in that order; junction bases with no gene match: 15. CDR3 nucleotides: TGCGCCAGCAGCTCCAGGACAGGGAGCAACTTGGCGGCTTTCTTT. This encodes CASSSRTGSNLAAFF.

The chain employs TRBV4-1 and TRBJ1-5, with a possible D match to TRBD1 (6 bases). Trimming pared 4 bases from V and 4 bases from J, leaving 8 bases between. Germline loops: CDR1 MGHRA, CDR2 YSYEKL. This CDR3 has 13 amino acids. The CDR3 region is CASSPQGNQPQHF. The CDR3 nucleotides are TGCGCCAGCAGCCCCCAGGGGAATCAGCCCCAGCATTTT.

The CDR3 here is CASSLRGRDRVNSPLHF. The CDR3 DNA reads TGTGCCAGCAGCTTAAGAGGAAGGGACAGGGTAAATTCACCCCTCCACTTT. The rearrangement links TRBV7-3 to TRBJ1-6; 9 bases align to TRBD1. CDR3 length: 17 residues. Germline CDR1 reads SGHTA; CDR2 reads FQGTGA. Trimming cost V 1 base and J 7 bases; bases outside gene matches: 8.

J is TRBJ2-1 and V is TRBV7-3; D call uncertain. V was clipped by 5 bases and J by 6 bases, with 11 bases between them. The CDR3 sequence is 13 residues long. The germline CDR1 and CDR2 sequences are SGHTA and FQGTGA. CDR3 in DNA: TGTGCCAGCAGCCCCTCTGGCTTCAATGAGCAGTTCTTC. Translated: CASSPSGFNEQFF.

The rearrangement joins TRBV27 to TRBJ2-7; 11 bases map to TRBD1. The V segment lost 4 bases and the J segment 7 bases; nucleotides outside the gene matches: 9. Looked up from germline, CDR1 is MNHEY and CDR2 is SMNVEV (reference sequence). The CDR3 consists of 15 residues. The CDR3 sequence: CASSSTGQGVGEQYF. As DNA, the CDR3 is TGTGCCAGCAGTTCAACGGGACAGGGGGTTGGGGAGCAGTACTTC.

The J gene is TRBJ2-7, the V gene TRBV5-1, with 8 bases identical to TRBD2. The CDR3 sequence is 15 residues long. Germline V gene sequence: CDR1 SGHRS, CDR2 YFSETQ. With 3 bases clipped from V and 4 bases from J, the junction kept 9 bases outside the gene matches. CDR3 nucleotide sequence: TGCGCCAGCAGCTCCTCATCGGGGGGGGTGTACGAGCAGTACTTC. Translating it yields CASSSSSGGVYEQYF.

The count of this clone is one. The rearrangement links TRBV11-2 to TRBJ2-3, with D possibly TRBD2 on 6 matching bases. The CDR3 extends over 14 amino acids. CDR1 SGHAT and CDR2 FQNNGV come from the germline V gene. V shed 3 bases and J shed 4 bases, with 11 bases lying between them. The DNA for the CDR3 is TGTGCCAGCAGCTTTACGGGAGTGGCAGATACGCAGTATTTT. Residues: CASSFTGVADTQYF. Full variable domain (missing parts from reference TRBV11-2 and TRBJ2-3): EAGVAQSPRYKIIEKRQSVAFWCNPISGHATLYWYQQILGQGPKLLIQFQNNGVVDDSQLPKDRFSAERLKGVDSTLKIQPAKLEDSAVYLCASSFTGVADTQYFGPGTRLTVL.

The chain combines TRBV7-2 with TRBJ1-1, with D perhaps TRBD1 (6 bases). Germline V gene data show CDR1 as SGHTA and CDR2 as FQGNSA. V was pared by 5 bases and J by 0 bases, with 16 bases between. This CDR3 region has 16 residues. The CDR3 sequence is CASSPTGLLMNTEAFF. The DNA for the CDR3 is TGTGCCAGCAGCCCGACAGGCTTGCTCATGAACACTGAAGCTTTCTTT.

Written as DNA, the CDR3 is TGTGCCAGCAGTTTACAGTCAGATTTGACAGATACGCAGTATTTT. Its translation is CASSLQSDLTDTQYF. J is TRBJ2-3 and V is TRBV28; no clear D gene. Between the trimmed V and J ends, which lost 2 bases and 3 bases, there was a span of 12 bases. Germline V gene data show CDR1 as MDHEN and CDR2 as SYDVKM. The CDR3 is 15 amino acids.

This clone has only a few counts. The chain uses TRBV19 and TRBJ1-1; the D gene is possibly TRBD1 (5 bases). The V gene's germline CDR1 is LNHDA and CDR2 SQIVND (reference sequence). V gave up 6 bases and J gave up 2 bases, with 13 bases separating them. The CDR3 runs 14 residues. In DNA, the CDR3 is TGTGCCAGTAGAATTAAGGGGCCCAACACTGAAGCTTTCTTT. This encodes CASRIKGPNTEAFF.

The rearrangement joins TRBV7-9 to TRBJ1-1; 11 nucleotides align to TRBD1. The CDR3 is made up of 12 amino acids. Trimming cost V 6 bases and J 11 bases; bases outside gene matches: 5. Germline lookup yields CDR1 SEHNR and CDR2 FQNEAQ (reference sequence). CDR3 DNA sequence: TGTGCCAGCAGAGAGGACAGGGGGCCTGCTTTCTTT. It codes for CASREDRGPAFF.

Only one count was recorded for this clone. The chain recombines TRBV9 with TRBJ2-1; 15 bases align to TRBD2. Germline V gives CDR1 SGDLS, CDR2 YYNGEE. V lost 4 bases to trimming and J lost 5 bases; unmatched junction nucleotides: 13. CDR3 length: 19 amino acids. The CDR3 reads CASSPSSPGLAGGNNEQFF. The CDR3 bases are TGTGCCAGCAGCCCTAGCAGCCCGGGACTAGCGGGAGGTAACAATGAGCAGTTCTTC.

DNA of the CDR3: TGCAGCGTTGCCGGGACAGGGAGCTCCTACGAGCAGTACTTC. Its translation is CSVAGTGSSYEQYF. V usage is TRBV29-1 and J usage is TRBJ2-7, with 9 bases matching TRBD1. Trimming took 4 bases from V and 0 from J; bases not matched to a gene: 4. This CDR3 has 14 residues. Germline CDR1 is SQVTM and CDR2 is ANQGSEA.

This chain connects TRBV7-3 to TRBJ1-2; TRBD1 is a possible D gene (5 bases). V lost 6 bases and J 1 base, leaving 9 bases between the germline ends. The CDR3 consists of 13 residues. In germline, CDR1 is SGHTA, CDR2 FQGTGA. The CDR3, as DNA: TGTGCCAGCAGTGCAGACAGTAACTATGGCTACACCTTC. Translated, it gives CASSADSNYGYTF.

This clone was counted a few times. The chain employs TRBV5-1 and TRBJ2-1; TRBD1 might be the D (6 bases). This CDR3 has 17 amino acids. V was shortened by 4 bases and J by 0 bases, with 17 bases between the two germline ends. Per the germline V gene, CDR1 is SGHRS and CDR2 is YFSETQ. CDR3 amino acids: CASSPMKTGTSYNEQFF. Written as DNA, the CDR3 is TGCGCCAGCAGCCCCATGAAAACAGGGACCTCCTACAATGAGCAGTTCTTC.

The chain carries TRBV27 and TRBJ2-1; TRBD2 matches 11 bases. Germline V CDR1 and CDR2: MNHEY, SMNVEV (reference sequence). With V trimmed by 6 bases and J by 6 bases, 4 bases remained unmatched. This CDR3 region has 14 residues. Here the CDR3 reads CASRLAGGTNEQFF. The CDR3 DNA is TGTGCCAGCAGGCTAGCGGGAGGCACCAATGAGCAGTTCTTC.

This chain links TRBV10-3 with TRBJ2-7; the D gene is possibly TRBD2 (5 bases). The V gene lost 4 bases and the J gene lost 8 bases, with 15 bases spanning the gap. The germline V gene has CDR1 ENHRY and CDR2 SYGVKD. This CDR3 region has 13 residues. The CDR3 loop reads CAISVDYQTQQYF. CDR3 DNA sequence: TGTGCCATCAGTGTAGACTACCAGACTCAGCAGTACTTC.

The V and J genes are TRBV6-5 and TRBJ1-5, with D possibly being TRBD1 (6 bases). The V end lost 4 bases, the J end lost 4 bases, and 11 bases lay between the germline ends. The CDR3 is 14 residues long. Per the germline V gene, CDR1 is MNHEY and CDR2 is SVGAGI. The CDR3 spells CASSFLQGNQPQHF. The CDR3 nucleotides are TGTGCCAGCAGTTTCCTACAGGGTAATCAGCCCCAGCATTTT.

This clone was recorded a few times. This chain connects TRBV28 to TRBJ1-3; possibly TRBD1 for D (6 bases). Germline assignment: CDR1 MDHEN and CDR2 SYDVKM. Trimming left V 6 bases short and J 4 bases short, with 13 bases between. The CDR3 is 14 residues long. The CDR3 sequence: CASRMGASGNTIYF. The CDR3 DNA sequence: TGTGCCAGCAGAATGGGGGCTTCGGGAAACACCATATATTTT. Supplemented by reference TRBV28 and TRBJ1-3, the full variable domain reads DVKVTQSSRYLVKRTGEKVFLECVQDMDHENMFWYRQDPGLGLRLIYFSYDVKMKEKGDIPEGYSVSREKKERFSLILESASTNQTSMYLCASRMGASGNTIYFGEGSWLTVV.

The gene calls are TRBV5-6 and TRBJ2-7; no definite D call. The CDR3 is made up of 15 amino acids. Germline CDR1 is SGHDT and CDR2 is YYEEEE. V was clipped by 0 bases and J by 0 bases, with 10 bases between them. CDR3 in amino acids: CASSLGWRNSYEQYF. The CDR3 DNA sequence: TGTGCCAGCAGCTTGGGGTGGCGGAACTCCTACGAGCAGTACTTC. The full variable domain, rest sourced from reference TRBV5-6 and TRBJ2-7, is DAGVTQSPTHLIKTRGQQVTLRCSPKSGHDTVSWYQQALGQGPQFIFQYYEEEERQRGNFPDRFSGHQFPNYSSELNVNALLLGDSALYLCASSLGWRNSYEQYFGPGTRLTVT.

Notes on this clone: The same CDR3 is also encoded by other DNA sequences in this sample. This rearrangement joins TRBV5-1 to TRBJ2-5, with a possible D match to TRBD2 (6 bases). The CDR3 covers 14 residues. Germline-derived CDR1 and CDR2 are SGHRS and YFSETQ. V lost 0 bases to trimming and J lost 5 bases, with 11 bases between them. The CDR3 DNA sequence: TGCGCCAGCAGCTTGGTGGGGGGTCGGGAGACCCAGTACTTC. Translation gives CASSLVGGRETQYF.

The chain links TRBV6-5 to TRBJ2-3, with 9 bases identical to TRBD2. Germline V gene lookup returns CDR1 MNHEY and CDR2 SVGAGI. Unmatched junction bases numbered 3, after V lost 2 bases and J lost 3 bases. CDR3 length: 15 residues. In DNA form, the CDR3 reads TGTGCCAGCAGTTACGGAGGACTAGCGACAGATACGCAGTATTTT. Its protein product is CASSYGGLATDTQYF.

V gene TRBV14 combines with J gene TRBJ1-2, with D unresolved. V lost 0 bases and J 7 bases, leaving 12 bases between the germline ends. Germline V gene sequence: CDR1 SGHDN, CDR2 FVKESK. The length of the CDR3 is 14 residues. CDR3 nucleotides: TGTGCCAGCAGCCAAGATCTTGTCAGAAGTGGCTACACCTTC. Translating it yields CASSQDLVRSGYTF. The full variable domain, completed using reference TRBV14 and TRBJ1-2, is EAGVTQFPSHSVIEKGQTVTLRCDPISGHDNLYWYRRVMGKEIKFLLHFVKESKQDESGMPNNRFLAERTGGTYSTLKVQPAELEDSGVYFCASSQDLVRSGYTFGSGTRLTVV.

The chain uses TRBV7-3 and TRBJ1-1; no clear D gene. This CDR3 is 15 amino acids long. Deletions cut 0 bases from V and 0 bases from J, with 8 bases between. The V gene's germline CDR1 is SGHTA and CDR2 FQGTGA. The CDR3 DNA sequence: TGTGCCAGCAGCTTAACCCAACTGGTGAACACTGAAGCTTTCTTT. This gives the protein CASSLTQLVNTEAFF.

The rearrangement joins TRBV5-6 to TRBJ2-1, with D maybe TRBD1 (10 bases). This CDR3 is 18 amino acids long. Germline V lookup: CDR1 SGHDT, CDR2 YYEEEE. Trimming shortened V by 4 bases and J by 13 bases, and 33 bases separated the two germline ends. The CDR3 protein is CASSRIRQGASGKPRQFF. Here the CDR3 DNA reads TGTGCCAGCAGCAGGATACGACAGGGGGCTAGCGGGAAGCCACGTCAGTTCTTC.

The V and J genes are TRBV11-2 and TRBJ2-7; TRBD2 matches at 10 bases. J gave up 3 bases and V 5 bases, and 4 bases lay outside the gene matches. The germline V gene encodes CDR1 SGHAT and CDR2 FQNNGV. This CDR3 comprises 14 residues. Written as DNA, the CDR3 is TGTGCCAGCAGCCTAGCGGGAGTGCTCTACGAGCAGTACTTC. It encodes CASSLAGVLYEQYF.

The V and J genes are TRBV18 and TRBJ1-4; possible D gene TRBD1, 5 bases. Germline V gene lookup returns CDR1 KGHSH and CDR2 LQKENI. The CDR3 spans 14 residues. V lost 6 bases and J 5 bases, leaving 13 bases between the germline ends. Here the CDR3 reads CASSLRDLNEKLFF. The CDR3 coding sequence is TGTGCCAGCTCCCTCCGGGACTTAAATGAAAAACTGTTTTTT.